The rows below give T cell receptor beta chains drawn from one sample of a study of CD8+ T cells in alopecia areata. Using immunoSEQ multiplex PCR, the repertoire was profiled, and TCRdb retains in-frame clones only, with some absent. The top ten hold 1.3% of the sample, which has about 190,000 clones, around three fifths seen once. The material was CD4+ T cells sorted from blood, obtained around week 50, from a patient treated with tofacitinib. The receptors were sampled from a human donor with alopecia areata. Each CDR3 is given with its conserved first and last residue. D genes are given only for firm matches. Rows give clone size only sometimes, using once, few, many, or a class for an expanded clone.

CDR3aa: CASRLQGGGYTF
CDR3nt: TGTGCCAGCAGATTGCAGGGCGGGGGCTACACCTTC
abundance: -
j_gene: TRBJ1-2
d_gene: -
v_gene: TRBV27

CDR3aa: CTLARDTEAFF
CDR3nt: TGCACCCTGGCCCGGGACACTGAAGCTTTCTTT
abundance: -
j_gene: TRBJ1-1
d_gene: -
v_gene: TRBV29-1

CDR3aa: CACGGQTGIIGELFF
CDR3nt: TGTGCCTGTGGGGGGCAGACGGGAATTATCGGGGAGCTGTTTTTT
abundance: -
j_gene: TRBJ2-2
d_gene: -
v_gene: TRBV30

CDR3aa: CSVVNRGRTGELFF
CDR3nt: TGCAGCGTTGTCAACAGGGGTCGAACCGGGGAGCTGTTTTTT
abundance: -
j_gene: TRBJ2-2
d_gene: TRBD1
v_gene: TRBV29-1

CDR3aa: CASSLTGLATDTQYF
CDR3nt: TGTGCCAGCAGCTTGACGGGACTTGCCACAGATACGCAGTATTTT
abundance: once
j_gene: TRBJ2-3
d_gene: -
v_gene: TRBV11-2

CDR3aa: CSVFRQGAGNIQYF
CDR3nt: TGCAGCGTTTTTCGACAGGGGGCTGGGAACATTCAGTACTTC
abundance: -
j_gene: TRBJ2-4
d_gene: TRBD1
v_gene: TRBV29-1

CDR3aa: CSVMIQGSDTQYF
CDR3nt: TGCAGCGTCATGATCCAGGGGTCAGATACGCAGTATTTT
abundance: -
j_gene: TRBJ2-3
d_gene: -
v_gene: TRBV29-1

CDR3aa: CASTRGTADNEQFF
CDR3nt: TGTGCCAGCACAAGGGGGACCGCAGACAATGAGCAGTTCTTC
abundance: -
j_gene: TRBJ2-1
d_gene: -
v_gene: TRBV11-2

CDR3aa: CASSGSGATSYEQYF
CDR3nt: TGTGCCAGCAGCGGGTCCGGGGCGACCTCCTACGAGCAGTACTTC
abundance: -
j_gene: TRBJ2-7
d_gene: -
v_gene: TRBV9

CDR3aa: CASSQDSYEQYF
CDR3nt: TGCGCCAGCAGTCAGGACTCCTACGAGCAGTACTTC
abundance: once
j_gene: TRBJ2-7
d_gene: -
v_gene: TRBV23-1

CDR3aa: CASSQDRQGNTEAFF
CDR3nt: TGCGCCAGCAGCCAAGATAGGCAGGGGAACACTGAAGCTTTCTTT
abundance: few
j_gene: TRBJ1-1
d_gene: -
v_gene: TRBV4-1

CDR3aa: CASSLKQETQYF
CDR3nt: TGTGCCAGCAGCTTAAAACAAGAGACCCAGTACTTC
abundance: -
j_gene: TRBJ2-5
d_gene: -
v_gene: TRBV7-9

CDR3aa: CASSVRDLGQYF
CDR3nt: TGTGCCAGCAGCGTTAGGGACTTAGGGCAGTACTTC
abundance: -
j_gene: TRBJ2-7
d_gene: -
v_gene: TRBV7-9

CDR3aa: CASSLVRTLLGLGDRGELFF
CDR3nt: TGTGCCAGCAGCTTAGTCCGCACGCTATTGGGACTAGGGGATAGGGGGGAGCTGTTTTTT
abundance: few
j_gene: TRBJ2-2
d_gene: TRBD2
v_gene: TRBV7-8

CDR3aa: CSVVGGNYGYTF
CDR3nt: TGCAGCGTCGTGGGGGGGAACTATGGCTACACCTTC
abundance: -
j_gene: TRBJ1-2
d_gene: -
v_gene: TRBV29-1

CDR3aa: CASSRTGQANYGYTF
CDR3nt: TGTGCCAGCAGTCGGACAGGACAAGCTAACTATGGCTACACCTTC
abundance: once
j_gene: TRBJ1-2
d_gene: TRBD1
v_gene: TRBV25-1

CDR3aa: CASSPFSGGQFF
CDR3nt: TGTGCCAGCTCACCATTCTCAGGGGGACAGTTCTTC
abundance: -
j_gene: TRBJ2-1
d_gene: TRBD1
v_gene: TRBV18

CDR3aa: CASSSAPGLDTEAFF
CDR3nt: TGCGCCAGCAGCTCCGCGCCGGGGTTGGACACTGAAGCTTTCTTT
abundance: -
j_gene: TRBJ1-1
d_gene: -
v_gene: TRBV5-1

CDR3aa: CSVAGWGLSGANVLTF
CDR3nt: TGCAGCGTAGCAGGGTGGGGACTCTCTGGGGCCAACGTCCTGACTTTC
abundance: few
j_gene: TRBJ2-6
d_gene: -
v_gene: TRBV29-1

CDR3aa: CSARQGETQYF
CDR3nt: TGCAGTGCCCGACAGGGAGAGACCCAGTACTTC
abundance: -
j_gene: TRBJ2-5
d_gene: TRBD1
v_gene: TRBV20-1

CDR3aa: CASSQDKFRRDSPYTF
CDR3nt: TGCGCCAGCAGCCAAGATAAGTTTCGTAGGGACAGTCCCTACACCTTC
abundance: -
j_gene: TRBJ1-2
d_gene: TRBD1
v_gene: TRBV4-3

CDR3aa: CAWSPMPGLRYNEQFF
CDR3nt: TGTGCCTGGAGTCCCATGCCGGGACTACGTTACAATGAGCAGTTCTTC
abundance: -
j_gene: TRBJ2-1
d_gene: TRBD2
v_gene: TRBV30

CDR3aa: CASSPPGGSNEQYF
CDR3nt: TGTGCCAGCAGTCCCCCTGGGGGCTCGAACGAGCAGTACTTC
abundance: -
j_gene: TRBJ2-7
d_gene: -
v_gene: TRBV7-2

CDR3aa: CSTSAGGRSTDTQYF
CDR3nt: TGCAGCACCTCAGCGGGGGGCCGCAGCACAGATACGCAGTATTTT
abundance: few
j_gene: TRBJ2-3
d_gene: TRBD2
v_gene: TRBV29-1

CDR3aa: CASSPQGAGANVLTF
CDR3nt: TGCGCCAGCAGCCCCCAGGGGGCCGGGGCCAACGTCCTGACTTTC
abundance: -
j_gene: TRBJ2-6
d_gene: TRBD1
v_gene: TRBV5-1

CDR3aa: CASKGEVTKNIQYF
CDR3nt: TGCGCCAGCAAAGGCGAGGTGACCAAAAACATTCAGTACTTC
abundance: -
j_gene: TRBJ2-4
d_gene: -
v_gene: TRBV28

CDR3aa: CSVDEGQVYNEQFF
CDR3nt: TGCAGCGTTGATGAGGGACAGGTCTACAATGAGCAGTTCTTC
abundance: -
j_gene: TRBJ2-1
d_gene: TRBD1
v_gene: TRBV29-1

CDR3aa: CASSQRDHYGYTF
CDR3nt: TGTGCCAGCAGCCAACGGGACCACTATGGCTACACCTTC
abundance: -
j_gene: TRBJ1-2
d_gene: -
v_gene: TRBV14

CDR3aa: CSDRGLYGYTF
CDR3nt: TGCAGTGACAGGGGGTTGTATGGCTACACCTTC
abundance: -
j_gene: TRBJ1-2
d_gene: TRBD1
v_gene: TRBV29-1

CDR3aa: CSGGTSGGLRQYF
CDR3nt: TGCAGCGGTGGGACTAGCGGGGGCCTCCGTCAGTACTTC
abundance: -
j_gene: TRBJ2-5
d_gene: TRBD2
v_gene: TRBV29-1

CDR3aa: CASSSGGMGYGYTF
CDR3nt: TGTGCCAGCAGTTCCGGGGGGATGGGGTATGGCTACACCTTC
abundance: -
j_gene: TRBJ1-2
d_gene: -
v_gene: TRBV27

CDR3aa: CAISGPQGGNEAFF
CDR3nt: TGTGCCATCAGTGGACCACAGGGGGGCAATGAAGCTTTCTTT
abundance: -
j_gene: TRBJ1-1
d_gene: TRBD1
v_gene: TRBV10-3

CDR3aa: CASSKRDLWYF
CDR3nt: TGTGCCAGCAGTAAACGGGACTTATGGTATTTT
abundance: -
j_gene: TRBJ2-3
d_gene: -
v_gene: TRBV27

CDR3aa: CASGLDGWTGRNFLEAFF
CDR3nt: TGTGCTAGTGGTTTAGATGGCTGGACAGGGCGGAATTTTCTTGAAGCTTTCTTT
abundance: -
j_gene: TRBJ1-1
d_gene: TRBD1
v_gene: TRBV12-5

CDR3aa: CASSLGLPGANVLTF
CDR3nt: TGTGCCAGCAGCTTGGGTCTTCCTGGGGCCAACGTCCTGACTTTC
abundance: -
j_gene: TRBJ2-6
d_gene: -
v_gene: TRBV13

CDR3aa: CASSSEGGLYEQYF
CDR3nt: TGCGCCAGCAGCTCGGAAGGGGGGTTATACGAGCAGTACTTC
abundance: -
j_gene: TRBJ2-7
d_gene: -
v_gene: TRBV5-1

CDR3aa: CASSFFSDSDSPLHF
CDR3nt: TGTGCCAGCAGCTTCTTCTCAGACTCTGATTCACCCCTCCACTTT
abundance: -
j_gene: TRBJ1-6
d_gene: -
v_gene: TRBV7-2

CDR3aa: CAWDGKTLYGYTF
CDR3nt: TGTGCCTGGGATGGGAAGACGTTATATGGCTACACCTTC
abundance: few
j_gene: TRBJ1-2
d_gene: -
v_gene: TRBV30

CDR3aa: CSVVPVTEAFF
CDR3nt: TGCAGCGTTGTCCCAGTCACTGAAGCTTTCTTT
abundance: -
j_gene: TRBJ1-1
d_gene: -
v_gene: TRBV29-1

CDR3aa: CASSLDPTTNNEQFF
CDR3nt: TGTGCCAGCAGCTTGGACCCCACTACCAACAATGAGCAGTTCTTC
abundance: -
j_gene: TRBJ2-1
d_gene: -
v_gene: TRBV5-6

CDR3aa: CAWSAPDYTEAFF
CDR3nt: TGTGCCTGGAGTGCTCCGGACTACACTGAAGCTTTCTTT
abundance: -
j_gene: TRBJ1-1
d_gene: -
v_gene: TRBV30

CDR3aa: CAISGRLSGGQETQYF
CDR3nt: TGTGCCATCAGTGGGAGACTATCGGGGGGACAAGAGACCCAGTACTTC
abundance: -
j_gene: TRBJ2-5
d_gene: TRBD2
v_gene: TRBV10-3

CDR3aa: CASTDRLNSPLHF
CDR3nt: TGTGCCAGCACCGACAGACTTAATTCACCCCTCCACTTT
abundance: -
j_gene: TRBJ1-6
d_gene: -
v_gene: TRBV27

CDR3aa: CASSQDGLSGANVLTF
CDR3nt: TGCGCCAGCAGCCAAGATGGCTTGTCCGGGGCCAACGTCCTGACTTTC
abundance: few
j_gene: TRBJ2-6
d_gene: -
v_gene: TRBV4-3

CDR3aa: CASSPGLAGGRNEQFF
CDR3nt: TGTGCCAGCAGCCCGGGACTAGCGGGGGGCCGGAATGAGCAGTTCTTC
abundance: -
j_gene: TRBJ2-1
d_gene: TRBD2
v_gene: TRBV14

CDR3aa: CASGADVVNYGYTF
CDR3nt: TGTGCTAGTGGCGCCGATGTAGTCAACTATGGCTACACCTTC
abundance: few
j_gene: TRBJ1-2
d_gene: -
v_gene: TRBV12-5

CDR3aa: CSVRKGSGQPQHF
CDR3nt: TGCAGCGTTCGTAAGGGGAGCGGTCAGCCCCAGCATTTT
abundance: -
j_gene: TRBJ1-5
d_gene: -
v_gene: TRBV29-1

CDR3aa: CASSFQYEQYF
CDR3nt: TGTGCCAGCAGCTTCCAGTACGAGCAGTACTTC
abundance: -
j_gene: TRBJ2-7
d_gene: -
v_gene: TRBV7-8

CDR3aa: CSVYQGAWQETQYF
CDR3nt: TGCAGCGTTTACCAGGGGGCCTGGCAAGAGACCCAGTACTTC
abundance: -
j_gene: TRBJ2-5
d_gene: TRBD1
v_gene: TRBV29-1

CDR3aa: CAWLQGHGYTF
CDR3nt: TGTGCCTGGTTACAAGGGCATGGCTACACCTTC
abundance: -
j_gene: TRBJ1-2
d_gene: -
v_gene: TRBV30

CDR3aa: CSVGRGAYEQYF
CDR3nt: TGCAGCGTGGGCAGGGGTGCCTACGAGCAGTACTTC
abundance: -
j_gene: TRBJ2-7
d_gene: -
v_gene: TRBV29-1

CDR3aa: CASSLGRDLGGPLAKNIQYF
CDR3nt: TGTGCCAGCAGCTTGGGCCGCGATCTGGGGGGACCCCTAGCCAAAAACATTCAGTACTTC
abundance: -
j_gene: TRBJ2-4
d_gene: -
v_gene: TRBV5-4

CDR3aa: CASSERSPGDTQYF
CDR3nt: TGTGCCAGCAGTGAAAGAAGTCCCGGGGATACGCAGTATTTT
abundance: -
j_gene: TRBJ2-3
d_gene: -
v_gene: TRBV25-1